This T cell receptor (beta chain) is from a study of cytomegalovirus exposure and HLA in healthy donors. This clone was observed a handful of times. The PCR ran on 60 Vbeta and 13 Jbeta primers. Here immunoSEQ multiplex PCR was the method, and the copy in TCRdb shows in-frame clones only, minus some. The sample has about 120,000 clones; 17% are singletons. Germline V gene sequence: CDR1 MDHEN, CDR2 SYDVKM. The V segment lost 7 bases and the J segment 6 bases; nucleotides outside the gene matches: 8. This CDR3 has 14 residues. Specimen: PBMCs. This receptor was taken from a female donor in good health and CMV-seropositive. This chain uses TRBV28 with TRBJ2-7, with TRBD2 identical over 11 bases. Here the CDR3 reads CASILAGGRSEQYF. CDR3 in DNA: TGTGCCAGCATCCTAGCGGGGGGACGAAGCGAGCAGTACTTC.